One sample yielded the 7 T cell receptor beta chains listed below, sequenced in a study of shared clonotypes between healthy human individuals. The method was immunoSEQ multiplex PCR; TCRdb's version includes in-frame clones alone and lacks a portion of them. Of roughly 700,000 clones in the sample, about nine tenths are singletons; the top ten hold 34%. The material sequenced was memory CD8+ T cells from PBMCs. Subset specified: CD45RO+ cells pooled with CCR7-negative TemRA cells. The receptors were gathered from a young man in good health. Some clones in this sample may be carry-over from other donors' samples.

This clone was recorded once. The chain carries TRBV27 and TRBJ2-7, with D possibly being TRBD2 (5 bases). There are 14 residues in the CDR3. Germline values: CDR1 MNHEY, CDR2 SMNVEV (reference sequence). V was clipped by 3 bases and J by 2 bases, with 11 bases between them. The CDR3 nucleotides are TGTGCCAGCAGTTTTCGGCTAGCCCCCTACGAGCAGTACTTC. This sequence encodes CASSFRLAPYEQYF.

V and J are TRBV28 and TRBJ2-1; TRBD1 aligns across 8 bases. The length of the CDR3 is 17 residues. Germline V gene sequence: CDR1 MDHEN, CDR2 SYDVKM. With V trimmed by 6 bases and J by 4 bases, 14 bases remained unmatched. The CDR3 spells CASSPTPGTGPYNEQFF. The CDR3 DNA follows: TGTGCCAGCAGCCCAACTCCCGGGACAGGACCGTACAATGAGCAGTTCTTC.

The chain couples TRBV7-9 to TRBJ2-3; perhaps D is TRBD1 or TRBD2 (5 bases each). The CDR3 is made up of 16 amino acids. Germline CDR1 and CDR2: SEHNR and FQNEAQ (reference sequence). V lost 6 bases and J lost 1, with 17 bases in between. Here the CDR3 DNA reads TGTGCCAGCAGAGGTACGGGACCCCTTGGCACAGATACGCAGTATTTT. Translation gives CASRGTGPLGTDTQYF.

The rearrangement uses TRBV27 and TRBJ1-2; 7 positions agree with TRBD1. V was pared by 9 bases and J by 4 bases, with 23 bases of the junction left unmatched. The CDR3 extends over 18 amino acids. Germline loops: CDR1 MNHEY, CDR2 SMNVEV (reference sequence). This CDR3 reads CASRRGPRDRVFGYGYTF. CDR3 in DNA: TGTGCCAGTAGGAGGGGCCCCCGGGACAGAGTATTCGGCTATGGCTACACCTTC.

The chain recombines TRBV5-6 with TRBJ2-1, with TRBD1 matching 9 bases. The CDR3 sequence is 17 residues long. Trimming took 2 bases from V and 2 from J; bases not matched to a gene: 8. Per the germline V gene, CDR1 is SGHDT and CDR2 is YYEEEE. The CDR3 protein is CASSLPWGTGPYNEQFF. In nucleotides, the CDR3 is TGTGCCAGCAGCTTACCGTGGGGGACAGGGCCCTACAATGAGCAGTTCTTC. Full variable domain (remainder filled in from reference TRBV5-6 and TRBJ2-1): DAGVTQSPTHLIKTRGQQVTLRCSPKSGHDTVSWYQQALGQGPQFIFQYYEEEERQRGNFPDRFSGHQFPNYSSELNVNALLLGDSALYLCASSLPWGTGPYNEQFFGPGTRLTVL.

The chain joins TRBV5-4 to TRBJ1-1, with D perhaps matching TRBD1 (5 bases). Deletions cut 0 bases from V and 0 bases from J, with 6 bases between. This CDR3 comprises 14 residues. CDR1 is SGHNT and CDR2 is YYREEE in the germline V gene (reference sequence). CDR3 residues: CASSLADMNTEAFF. CDR3 sequence (DNA): TGTGCCAGCAGCTTGGCGGACATGAACACTGAAGCTTTCTTT.

The rearrangement joins TRBV11-2 to TRBJ2-3; D is possibly TRBD1 or TRBD2 (5 bases each). Per the germline V gene, CDR1 is SGHAT and CDR2 is FQNNGV. There are 15 residues in the CDR3. V gave up 2 bases and J gave up 4 bases, with 13 bases separating them. The CDR3 nucleotides read TGTGCCAGCAGCTTAAGAGGGTCCAGGGCAGATACGCAGTATTTT. It encodes CASSLRGSRADTQYF. The full variable domain, completed using reference TRBV11-2 and TRBJ2-3, is EAGVAQSPRYKIIEKRQSVAFWCNPISGHATLYWYQQILGQGPKLLIQFQNNGVVDDSQLPKDRFSAERLKGVDSTLKIQPAKLEDSAVYLCASSLRGSRADTQYFGPGTRLTVL.